The clone carrying this T cell receptor beta chain was seen more than once but under ten times. Antigen: not known. Together with a sample-barcoded 5' primer, a J-beta primer mix was included in a second PCR lasting about 6 to 11 cycles. TCRdb called the 5' RACE reads again in MiXCR, with one record for every CDR3 protein. The sample comprises about 1.5 million distinct CDR3 sequences, approximately 43% of which are singletons, and over 3.5% rests with the top ten. This CDR3 has 14 amino acids. In germline, CDR1 is MNHEY, CDR2 SMNVEV (reference sequence). Trimming left V 6 bases short and J 3 bases short, with 12 bases between. The sample originates from a study of blood T cells in healthy people across ages. Study outcomes and limitations: It was not possible, with unsorted PBMCs, to conclusively compare naive and antigen-experienced cells.

The sample consisted of blood. This chain uses TRBV27 with TRBJ1-5, with a tentative D call TRBD1 (6 bases). The source of this sequence is a woman aged 18-30 years in good health. DNA of the CDR3: TGTGCCAGCAGACAGGGAGGTTTCAATCAGCCCCAGCATTTT. Amino acid sequence: CASRQGGFNQPQHF.